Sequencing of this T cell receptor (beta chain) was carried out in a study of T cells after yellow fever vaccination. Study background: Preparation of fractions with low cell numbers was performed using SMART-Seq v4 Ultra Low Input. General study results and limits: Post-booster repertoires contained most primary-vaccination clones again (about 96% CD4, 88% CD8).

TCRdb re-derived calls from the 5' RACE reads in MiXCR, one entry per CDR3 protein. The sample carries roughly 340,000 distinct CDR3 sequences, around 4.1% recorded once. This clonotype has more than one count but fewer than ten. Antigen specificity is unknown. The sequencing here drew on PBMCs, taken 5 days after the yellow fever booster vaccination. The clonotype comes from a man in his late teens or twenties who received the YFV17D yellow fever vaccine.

CDR3 sequence: CASSLQGQGDGYTF. The CDR3 coding sequence is TGTGCCAGCAGCTTACAGGGACAGGGAGATGGCTACACCTTC. The chain is built from TRBV13 and TRBJ1-2; the match to TRBD1 covers 9 bases. This CDR3 region has 14 residues. Trimming removed 2 bases from V and 6 bases from J; junction bases left unmatched: 4. From germline, CDR1 is PRHDT and CDR2 FYEKMQ (reference sequence).